This entry concerns a single T cell receptor (beta chain). This sample was included in a study of control samples from healthy donors and cancer patients. From germline, CDR1 is SGHTS and CDR2 YDEGEE. V was cut by 7 bases and J by 6 bases, with 13 bases left in between. The CDR3 length is 12 residues. Here immunoSEQ multiplex PCR was the method, and the copy in TCRdb shows in-frame clones only, minus some. The sample lists around 170,000 clones, more than 85% occurring once. This TCR derives from a woman aged 25 to 39 in good health. Specimen: blood. The rearrangement joins TRBV5-8 to TRBJ2-5; the D gene is possibly TRBD2 (6 bases). In nucleotides, the CDR3 is TGTGCCAGCGGCGGAGGGACCCAGACCCAGTACTTC. Protein sequence: CASGGGTQTQYF.